These 19 T cell receptor beta chains came from one sample sequenced in a study of vaccination effects on CD4 cells after COVID-19. Clones were sequenced by immunoSEQ multiplex PCR, and TCRdb holds only the in-frame ones, with some missing. Of some 69,000 clones in the sample, roughly 73% were seen once. The culture ran for about eleven days before CD4+ T cells were isolated. Vaccine administered to participants consisted of two doses of either BNT162b2 or mRNA-1273. What these receptors recognize is not known. The source was CD4+ T cells from PBMCs cultured without peptide, collected after COVID-19 vaccination. The receptor set was obtained from a human donor who received a COVID-19 vaccine.

CDR3 sequence reads: CASSPRWGVQETQYF. The CDR3 DNA reads as TGTGCCAGCAGCCCCCGGTGGGGGGTCCAAGAGACCCAGTACTTC. This sequence joins TRBV6-2 or TRBV6-3 and TRBJ2-5; perhaps TRBD2 as D (6 bases). The V end was cut by 6 bases, the J end by 1 base, with 15 bases between. The germline gives CDR1 MNHEY, CDR2 SVGEGT. This CDR3 region has 15 residues.

This clone was picked up a small number of times. This chain links TRBV28 with TRBJ1-5; maybe TRBD1 (5 bases). The V gene's germline CDR1 is MDHEN and CDR2 SYDVKM. The CDR3 length is 12 residues. With 2 bases removed from V and 7 bases from J, the gap between germline ends came to 6 bases. This CDR3 reads CASSLAGQPQHF. The CDR3 DNA sequence: TGTGCCAGCAGTTTAGCAGGGCAGCCCCAGCATTTT.

This clone was picked up a small number of times. V and J are TRBV7-3 and TRBJ2-5; no clear D. The germline V gene encodes CDR1 SGHTA and CDR2 FQGTGA. Trimming shortened V by 3 bases and J by 2 bases, and 4 bases separated the two germline ends. The CDR3 is made up of 12 amino acids. The CDR3 loop is CASSFSQETQYF. The CDR3 DNA is TGTGCCAGCAGCTTTTCTCAAGAGACCCAGTACTTC.

CDR3 DNA: TGTGCCACCAGCAGAGACCCTCAACGTGTCAATGAGCAGTTCTTC. Translation gives CATSRDPQRVNEQFF. The J gene is TRBJ2-1, the V gene TRBV15; D not resolved. Germline V gives CDR1 LNHNV, CDR2 YYDKDF (reference sequence). The CDR3 sequence is 15 residues long. Trimming removed 0 bases at V and 6 bases at J, with 12 bases between.

The rearrangement links TRBV28 to TRBJ1-1, with D perhaps matching TRBD1 (5 bases). V gave up 4 bases and J gave up 8 bases, with 14 bases separating them. The CDR3 has 13 amino acids. The V gene's germline CDR1 is MDHEN and CDR2 SYDVKM. The CDR3 DNA follows: TGTGCCAGCAGTTCAAACGGACGGGGGGAAGCTTTCTTT. Its translation is CASSSNGRGEAFF. The variable domain in full, with the rest retrieved from reference TRBV28 and TRBJ1-1, is DVKVTQSSRYLVKRTGEKVFLECVQDMDHENMFWYRQDPGLGLRLIYFSYDVKMKEKGDIPEGYSVSREKKERFSLILESASTNQTSMYLCASSSNGRGEAFFGQGTRLTVV.

This clone was seen more than once but under ten times. The V and J genes are TRBV5-1 and TRBJ1-4; D is unclear. CDR1 SGHRS and CDR2 YFSETQ come from the germline V gene. The V gene lost 3 bases and the J gene lost 7 bases, with 10 bases spanning the gap. There are 13 residues in the CDR3. The CDR3: CASSSEVAEKLFF. The CDR3 DNA follows: TGCGCCAGCAGCTCAGAGGTAGCTGAAAAACTGTTTTTT.

The CDR3 loop is CASSQGGQGESAEAFF. The CDR3 DNA reads TGTGCCAGCAGCCAAGGAGGGCAGGGCGAATCTGCCGAAGCTTTCTTT. The rearrangement links TRBV3-1 (or the pseudogene TRBV3-2) to TRBJ1-1; D possibly corresponds to TRBD1 (5 bases). The CDR3 length is 16 residues. In germline, CDR1 is LGHDT, CDR2 YNNKEL (reference sequence). V lost 1 base to trimming and J lost 8 bases, with 20 bases between them.

The chain joins TRBV3-1 (or the pseudogene TRBV3-2) to TRBJ2-7, with D perhaps being TRBD1 or TRBD2 (7 bases each). The CDR3 runs 13 residues. V lost 5 bases and J lost 5, with 13 bases in between. Germline V gene lookup returns CDR1 LGHDT and CDR2 YNNKEL (reference sequence). DNA for the CDR3: TGTGCCAGCAGCTCAGGGGGAGGGAACGAGCAGTACGTC. This translates into CASSSGGGNEQYV.

The table lists this clone with a count of one. V gene TRBV3-1 (or the pseudogene TRBV3-2) combines with J gene TRBJ1-1; tentatively, D is TRBD1 (6 bases). Trimming stripped 6 bases from V and 0 bases from J, with 11 bases between. The CDR3 extends over 14 amino acids. The germline V gene encodes CDR1 LGHDT and CDR2 YNNKEL (reference sequence). For the CDR3, the DNA is TGTGCCAGCAGAAGAGGGGGAGTGAACACTGAAGCTTTCTTT. Protein: CASRRGGVNTEAFF.

The chain carries TRBV24-1 and TRBJ1-4; tentatively, D is TRBD1 (5 bases). The V end lost 4 bases, the J end lost 5 bases, and 19 bases lay between the germline ends. The CDR3 contains 17 residues. CDR1 and CDR2 from the germline V gene are KGHDR and SFDVKD. Written as DNA, the CDR3 is TGTGCCACCAGTGAAAACAAATACCGGGACGGAAATGAAAAACTGTTTTTT. Its protein product is CATSENKYRDGNEKLFF.

The chain couples TRBV7-2 to TRBJ2-4, with TRBD2 as a possible D gene (5 bases). Per germline, CDR1 SGHTA and CDR2 FQGNSA. Trimming took off 2 bases at V and 5 bases at J, with 13 bases between the two ends. The CDR3 covers 15 residues. The CDR3 nucleotides are TGTGCCAGCAGCTTAAAGGTTAGCGCCCAAAACATTCAGTACTTC. Translation gives CASSLKVSAQNIQYF.

J is TRBJ1-1 and V is TRBV7-9; a weak D match, TRBD1 (5 bases). This CDR3 is 14 amino acids long. The germline gives CDR1 SEHNR, CDR2 FQNEAQ (reference sequence). V lost 4 bases, J lost 3 bases, and 12 bases lay in between. CDR3 sequence: CASSSLGRDTEAFF. CDR3 bases: TGTGCCAGCAGCTCGCTTGGCAGGGACACTGAAGCTTTCTTT.

V and J are TRBV7-8 and TRBJ2-2; 8 bases are a match to TRBD2. This CDR3 region has 15 residues. Trimming at V came to 4 bases and at J to 5 bases, leaving 6 bases not matched to a gene. Germline CDR1 is SGHVS and CDR2 is FQNEAQ. This CDR3 is CASSSRGAQTGELFF. The CDR3 DNA reads TGTGCCAGCAGCTCGCGGGGGGCCCAAACCGGGGAGCTGTTTTTT. Supplemented by reference TRBV7-8 and TRBJ2-2, the full variable domain reads GAGVSQSPRYKVAKRGQDVALRCDPISGHVSLFWYQQALGQGPEFLTYFQNEAQLDKSGLPSDRFFAERPEGSVSTLKIQRTQQEDSAVYLCASSSRGAQTGELFFGEGSRLTVL.

This clone was seen a few times. The genes are TRBV5-1 and TRBJ2-1; weak D call: TRBD2 (7 bases). Trimming took off 0 bases at V and 5 bases at J, with 15 bases between the two ends. This CDR3 is 16 amino acids long. The V gene's germline CDR1 is SGHRS and CDR2 YFSETQ. CDR3 loop: CASSLVRGGYDNEQFF. The DNA for the CDR3 is TGCGCCAGCAGCTTGGTGAGGGGGGGCTACGACAATGAGCAGTTCTTC.

The CDR3 spells CSVPGHTEAFF. The CDR3 nucleotides are TGCAGTGTCCCGGGGCACACTGAAGCTTTCTTT. The chain links TRBV20-1 to TRBJ1-1, with D perhaps TRBD1 (5 bases). V lost 7 bases and J lost 3, with 9 bases in between. This CDR3 has 11 amino acids. Germline CDR1 DFQATT, CDR2 SNEGSKA (reference sequence).

The gene calls are TRBV5-1 and TRBJ1-1; no firm D call. V lost 4 bases and J lost 0, with 10 bases in between. The CDR3 totals 14 residues. Germline V CDR1 and CDR2: SGHRS, YFSETQ. The CDR3 sequence: CASSPSTVNTEAFF. CDR3 sequence (DNA): TGCGCCAGCAGCCCATCCACAGTGAACACTGAAGCTTTCTTT.

This chain joins TRBV7-2 and TRBJ1-5; tentative D call: TRBD1 (5 bases). Germline CDR1 SGHTA, CDR2 FQGNSA. The CDR3 is 13 amino acids. Deletions cut 5 bases from V and 5 bases from J, with 10 bases between. The CDR3 is CASSPQTDQPQHF. The CDR3 nucleotides read TGTGCCAGCAGCCCCCAGACAGATCAGCCCCAGCATTTT.

The chain recombines TRBV4-1 with TRBJ2-5; TRBD1 might be the D (5 bases). Germline CDR1 and CDR2: MGHRA and YSYEKL. This CDR3 spans 17 amino acids. V was pared by 0 bases and J by 5 bases, with 19 bases between. CDR3 amino acids: CASSQDRWARVTETQYF. The CDR3 DNA follows: TGCGCCAGCAGCCAAGATAGGTGGGCCAGGGTTACGGAGACCCAGTACTTC.

The chain links TRBV18 to TRBJ1-1; D is undetermined. V was trimmed by 0 bases and J by 2 bases, leaving 10 bases between them. The CDR3 length is 15 residues. Germline V gene lookup returns CDR1 KGHSH and CDR2 LQKENI. The CDR3 spells CASSPPWRINTEAFF. The CDR3 nucleotides read TGTGCCAGCTCACCACCGTGGCGGATTAACACTGAAGCTTTCTTT.